Given below is one T cell receptor (beta chain) in context. The entry originates in a study of cytotoxic CD8 clonotypes in ibrutinib-treated CLL. This CDR3 comprises 15 residues. Germline V lookup: CDR1 SGHNT, CDR2 YENEEA. After removal of 2 bases from V and 2 bases from J, the junction contained 4 bases not matched to a gene. Repertoires were generated with immunoSEQ multiplex PCR, while TCRdb's copy carries only in-frame clones and drops some. The sample carries some 70,000 clones, approximately 70% recorded once. J is TRBJ2-3 and V is TRBV11-3; 7 bases are shared with TRBD1. The clonotype was recovered from a human donor with chronic lymphocytic leukemia. Sample: PBMCs, taken after 12 months of ibrutinib treatment. CDR3 in amino acids: CASSLTGAATDTQYF. The CDR3 DNA reads TGTGCCAGCAGCTTAACAGGGGCCGCCACAGATACGCAGTATTTT.